Described below is a single TCR beta chain sequence and its context. Its specificity is unknown. TCR beta libraries used around 2 micrograms of genomic DNA from cryopreserved PBMCs. The data were produced by immunoSEQ multiplex PCR, yet TCRdb's version contains in-frame clones alone and is incomplete. This sample has 200,000 or so clones; roughly three quarters occur once, and the top ten carry 10% to 12%. Germline loops: CDR1 SGHRS, CDR2 YFSETQ. Trimming pared 1 base from V and 3 bases from J, leaving 14 bases between. This CDR3 contains 16 residues. The data derive from a study of cytotoxic CD8 clonotypes in ibrutinib-treated CLL. At the level of the study: Once treatment had gone on for a median of 12 months, range 6 to 36, response samples were drawn. Study conclusions and caveats: Sustained-remission and progressing patients diverged in sampling times.

This sequence joins TRBV5-1 and TRBJ1-3, with TRBD1 as a possible D gene (6 bases). The receptor was isolated from a human donor with chronic lymphocytic leukemia. The source material was PBMCs, sampled after 12 months of ibrutinib treatment. CDR3 coding DNA: TGCGCCAGCAGCTTGTACCAGGGGCCTGGTGGAAACACCATATATTTT. This sequence encodes CASSLYQGPGGNTIYF.